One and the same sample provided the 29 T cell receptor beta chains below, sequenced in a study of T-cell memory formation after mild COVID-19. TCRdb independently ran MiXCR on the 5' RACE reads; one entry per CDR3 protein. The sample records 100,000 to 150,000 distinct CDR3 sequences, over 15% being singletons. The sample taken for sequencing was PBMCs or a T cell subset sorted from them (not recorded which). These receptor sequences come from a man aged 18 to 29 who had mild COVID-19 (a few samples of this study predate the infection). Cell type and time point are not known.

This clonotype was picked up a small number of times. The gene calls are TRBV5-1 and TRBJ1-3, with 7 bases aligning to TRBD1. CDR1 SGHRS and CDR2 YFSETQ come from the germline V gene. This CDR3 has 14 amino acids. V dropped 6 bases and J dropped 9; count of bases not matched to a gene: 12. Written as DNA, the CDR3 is TGCGCCAGCACGCCTGGGACAGCCGAGGGCACCATATATTTT. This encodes CASTPGTAEGTIYF.

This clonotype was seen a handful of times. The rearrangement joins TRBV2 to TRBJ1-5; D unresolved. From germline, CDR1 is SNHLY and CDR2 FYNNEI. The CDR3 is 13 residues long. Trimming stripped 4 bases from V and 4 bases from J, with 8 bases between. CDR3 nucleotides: TGTGCCAGCAGTGTTCAAAGTAATCAGCCCCAGCATTTT. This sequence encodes CASSVQSNQPQHF. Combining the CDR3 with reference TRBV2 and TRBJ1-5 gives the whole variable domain EPEVTQTPSHQVTQMGQEVILRCVPISNHLYFYWYRQILGQKVEFLVSFYNNEISEKSEIFDDQFSVERPDGSNFTLKIRSTKLEDSAMYFCASSVQSNQPQHFGDGTRLSIL.

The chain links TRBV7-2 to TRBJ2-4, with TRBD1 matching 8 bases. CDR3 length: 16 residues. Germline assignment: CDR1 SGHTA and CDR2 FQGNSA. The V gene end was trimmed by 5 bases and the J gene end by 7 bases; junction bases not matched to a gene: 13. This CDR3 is CASSQAWQGASNIQYF. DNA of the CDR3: TGTGCCAGCAGCCAGGCGTGGCAGGGGGCGTCGAACATTCAGTACTTC.

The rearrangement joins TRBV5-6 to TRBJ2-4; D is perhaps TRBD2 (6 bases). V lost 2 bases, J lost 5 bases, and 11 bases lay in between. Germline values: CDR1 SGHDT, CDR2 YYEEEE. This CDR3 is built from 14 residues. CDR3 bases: TGTGCCAGCAGCTTTAGAGGAGGGGAAAACATTCAGTACTTC. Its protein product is CASSFRGGENIQYF.

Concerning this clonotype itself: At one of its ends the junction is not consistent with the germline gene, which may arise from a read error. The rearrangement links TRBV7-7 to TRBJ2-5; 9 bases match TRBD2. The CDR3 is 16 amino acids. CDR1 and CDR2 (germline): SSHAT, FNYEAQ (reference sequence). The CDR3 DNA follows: TGTGCTAGCAGCTCAGGAACTAGCGGGTACCAAGAGACCCAGTACTTC. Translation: CASSSGTSGYQETQYF.

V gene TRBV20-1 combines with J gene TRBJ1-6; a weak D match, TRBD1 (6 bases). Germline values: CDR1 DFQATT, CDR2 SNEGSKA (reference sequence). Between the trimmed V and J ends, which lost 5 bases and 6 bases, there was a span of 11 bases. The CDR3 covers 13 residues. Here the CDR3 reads CSARTALNSPLHF. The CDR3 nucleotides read TGCAGTGCTCGGACAGCGCTTAATTCACCCCTCCACTTT.

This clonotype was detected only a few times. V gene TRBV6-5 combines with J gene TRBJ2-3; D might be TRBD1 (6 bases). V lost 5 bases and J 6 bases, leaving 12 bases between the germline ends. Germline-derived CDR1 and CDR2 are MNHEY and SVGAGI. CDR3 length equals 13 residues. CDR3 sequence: CASSMGAKDTQYF. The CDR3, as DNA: TGTGCCAGCAGTATGGGGGCGAAGGATACGCAGTATTTT.

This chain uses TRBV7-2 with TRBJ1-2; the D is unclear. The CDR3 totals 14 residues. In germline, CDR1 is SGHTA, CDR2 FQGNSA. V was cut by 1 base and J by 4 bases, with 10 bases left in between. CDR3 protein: CASSLERDSYGYTF. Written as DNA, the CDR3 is TGTGCCAGCAGCTTAGAGAGGGATTCCTATGGCTACACCTTC.

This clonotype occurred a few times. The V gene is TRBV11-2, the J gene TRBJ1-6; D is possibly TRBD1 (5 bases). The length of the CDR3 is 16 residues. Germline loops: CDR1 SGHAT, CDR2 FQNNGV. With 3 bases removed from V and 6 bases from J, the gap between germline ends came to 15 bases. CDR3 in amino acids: CASSFKPGLANSPLHF. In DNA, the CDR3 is TGTGCCAGCAGCTTTAAACCGGGACTAGCTAATTCACCCCTCCACTTT.

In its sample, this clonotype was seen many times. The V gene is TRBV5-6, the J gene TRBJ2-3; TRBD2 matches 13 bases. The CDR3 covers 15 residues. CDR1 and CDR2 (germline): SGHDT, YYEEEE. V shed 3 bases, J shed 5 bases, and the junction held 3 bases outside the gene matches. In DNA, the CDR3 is TGTGCCAGCAGCTCCCGGACTAGCGGGGGAGATACGCAGTATTTT. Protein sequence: CASSSRTSGGDTQYF.

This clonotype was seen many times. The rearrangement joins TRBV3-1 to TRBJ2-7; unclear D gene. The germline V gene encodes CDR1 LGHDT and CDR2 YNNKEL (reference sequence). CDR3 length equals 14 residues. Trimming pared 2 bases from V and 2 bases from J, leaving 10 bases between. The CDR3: CASSQWGRTYEQYF. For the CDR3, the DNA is TGTGCCAGCAGCCAATGGGGTAGGACCTACGAGCAGTACTTC.

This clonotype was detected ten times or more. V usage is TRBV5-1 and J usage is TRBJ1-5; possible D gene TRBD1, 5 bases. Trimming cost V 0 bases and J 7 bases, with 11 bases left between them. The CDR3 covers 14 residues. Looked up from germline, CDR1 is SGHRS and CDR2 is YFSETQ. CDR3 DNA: TGCGCCAGCAGCTTGGATCAGGGAGGCCAGCCCCAGCATTTT. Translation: CASSLDQGGQPQHF.

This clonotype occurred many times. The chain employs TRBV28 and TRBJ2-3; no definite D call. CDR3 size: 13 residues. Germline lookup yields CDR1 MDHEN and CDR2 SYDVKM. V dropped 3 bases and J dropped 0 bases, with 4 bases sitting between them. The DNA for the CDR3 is TGTGCCAGCAGTTTTGATAGCACAGATACGCAGTATTTT. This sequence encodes CASSFDSTDTQYF.

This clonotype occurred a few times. CDR3 sequence (DNA): TGTGCCAGCAGCTTAGGGGACAGGTGGACAGATACGCAGTATTTT. Amino acids: CASSLGDRWTDTQYF. The chain recombines TRBV7-9 with TRBJ2-3, with TRBD1 matching over 8 bases. V shed 1 base and J 3 bases; nucleotides not matched to a gene: 3. The CDR3 sequence is 15 residues long. CDR1 and CDR2 (germline): SEHNR, FQNEAQ (reference sequence).

As DNA, the CDR3 is TGCAGTGCTAGTAAGGACAGGGGACGGGGATCACCCCTCCACTTT. Amino acid sequence: CSASKDRGRGSPLHF. The chain has TRBV20-1 and TRBJ1-6, with 9 bases identical to TRBD1. CDR1 DFQATT and CDR2 SNEGSKA come from the germline V gene (reference sequence). The CDR3 totals 15 residues. The ends lost 3 bases at V and 10 bases at J; junction bases unmatched: 10.

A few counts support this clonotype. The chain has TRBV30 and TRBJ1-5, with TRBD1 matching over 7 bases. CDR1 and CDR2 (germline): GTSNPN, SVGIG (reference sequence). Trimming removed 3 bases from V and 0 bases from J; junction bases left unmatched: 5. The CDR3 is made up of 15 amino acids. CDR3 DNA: TGTGCCTGGAGGGAGGGGGCCTATAGCAATCAGCCCCAGCATTTT. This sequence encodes CAWREGAYSNQPQHF.

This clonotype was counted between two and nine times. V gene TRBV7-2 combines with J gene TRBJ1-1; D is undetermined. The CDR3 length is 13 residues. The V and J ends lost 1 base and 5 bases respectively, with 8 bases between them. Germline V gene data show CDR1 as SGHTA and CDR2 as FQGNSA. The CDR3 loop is CASSLERLTEAFF. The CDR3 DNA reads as TGTGCCAGCAGCTTAGAGAGGTTGACTGAAGCTTTCTTT.

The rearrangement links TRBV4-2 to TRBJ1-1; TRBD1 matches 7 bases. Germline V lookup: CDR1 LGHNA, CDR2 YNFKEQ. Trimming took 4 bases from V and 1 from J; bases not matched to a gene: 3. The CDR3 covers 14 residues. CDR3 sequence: CASSPWDRNTEAFF. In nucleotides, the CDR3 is TGTGCCAGCAGCCCTTGGGACAGGAACACTGAAGCTTTCTTT.

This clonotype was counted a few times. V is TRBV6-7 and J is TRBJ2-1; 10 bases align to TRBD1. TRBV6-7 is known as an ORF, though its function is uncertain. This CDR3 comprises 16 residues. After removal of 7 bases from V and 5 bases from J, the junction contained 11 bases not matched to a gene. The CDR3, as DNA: TGTGCCAGCACCTATACCGGGACAGGGGTCGACAATGAGCAGTTCTTC. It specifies CASTYTGTGVDNEQFF.

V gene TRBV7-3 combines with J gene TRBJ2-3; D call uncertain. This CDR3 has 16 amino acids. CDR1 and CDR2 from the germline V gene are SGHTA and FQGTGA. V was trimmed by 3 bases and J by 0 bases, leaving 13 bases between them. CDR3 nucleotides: TGTGCCAGCAGCTTGGATCGCGATTGGAGCACAGATACGCAGTATTTT. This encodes CASSLDRDWSTDTQYF. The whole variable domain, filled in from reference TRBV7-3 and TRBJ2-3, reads GAGVSQTPSNKVTEKGKYVELRCDPISGHTALYWYRQSLGQGPEFLIYFQGTGAADDSGLPNDRFFAVRPEGSVSTLKIQRTERGDSAVYLCASSLDRDWSTDTQYFGPGTRLTVL.

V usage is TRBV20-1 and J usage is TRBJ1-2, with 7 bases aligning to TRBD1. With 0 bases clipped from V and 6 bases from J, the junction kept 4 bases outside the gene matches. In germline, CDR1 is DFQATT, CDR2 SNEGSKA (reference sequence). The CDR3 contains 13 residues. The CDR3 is CSARDYRGHGYTF. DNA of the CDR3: TGCAGTGCTAGAGACTACAGGGGACATGGCTACACCTTC.

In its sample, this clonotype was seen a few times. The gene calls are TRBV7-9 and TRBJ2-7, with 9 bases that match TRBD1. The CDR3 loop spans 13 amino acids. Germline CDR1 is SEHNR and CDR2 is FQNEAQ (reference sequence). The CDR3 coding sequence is TGTGCAGCCAAAGACAGGGGGTCCTACGAGCAGTACTTC. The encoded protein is CAAKDRGSYEQYF. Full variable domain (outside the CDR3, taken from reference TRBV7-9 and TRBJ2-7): DTGVSQNPRHKITKRGQNVTFRCDPISEHNRLYWYRQTLGQGPEFLTYFQNEAQLEKSRLLSDRFSAERPKGSFSTLEIQRTEQGDSAMYLCAAKDRGSYEQYFGPGTRLTVT.

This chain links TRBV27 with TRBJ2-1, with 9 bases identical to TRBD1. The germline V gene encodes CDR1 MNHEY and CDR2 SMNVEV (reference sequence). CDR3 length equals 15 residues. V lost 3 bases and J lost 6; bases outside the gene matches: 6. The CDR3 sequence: CASSFWGTGSNEQFF. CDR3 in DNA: TGTGCCAGCAGTTTTTGGGGGACAGGGAGCAATGAGCAGTTCTTC.

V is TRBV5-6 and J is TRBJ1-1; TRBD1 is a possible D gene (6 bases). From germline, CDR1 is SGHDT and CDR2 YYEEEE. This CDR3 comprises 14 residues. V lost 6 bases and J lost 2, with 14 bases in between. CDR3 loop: CASTSGQTNTEAFF. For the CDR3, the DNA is TGTGCCAGCACCTCGGGACAAACCAACACTGAAGCTTTCTTT. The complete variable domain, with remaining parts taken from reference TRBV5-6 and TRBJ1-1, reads DAGVTQSPTHLIKTRGQQVTLRCSPKSGHDTVSWYQQALGQGPQFIFQYYEEEERQRGNFPDRFSGHQFPNYSSELNVNALLLGDSALYLCASTSGQTNTEAFFGQGTRLTVV.

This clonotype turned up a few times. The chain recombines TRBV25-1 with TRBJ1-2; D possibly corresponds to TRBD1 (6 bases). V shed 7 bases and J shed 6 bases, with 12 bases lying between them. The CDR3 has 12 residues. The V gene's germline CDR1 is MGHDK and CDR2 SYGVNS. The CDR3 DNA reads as TGTGCCAGCATGAACAGGGCCGATGGCTACACCTTC. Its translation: CASMNRADGYTF.

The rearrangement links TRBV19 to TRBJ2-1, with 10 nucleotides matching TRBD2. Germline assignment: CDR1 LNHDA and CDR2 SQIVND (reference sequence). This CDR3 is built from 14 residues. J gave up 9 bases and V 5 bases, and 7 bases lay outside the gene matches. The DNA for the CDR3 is TGTGCCAGTAGTTCAGCGGGGGGGCCGGTTGAGCAGTTCTTC. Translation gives CASSSAGGPVEQFF. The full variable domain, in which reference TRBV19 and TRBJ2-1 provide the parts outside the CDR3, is DGGITQSPKYLFRKEGQNVTLSCEQNLNHDAMYWYRQDPGQGLRLIYYSQIVNDFQKGDIAEGYSVSREKKESFPLTVTSAQKNPTAFYLCASSSAGGPVEQFFGPGTRLTVL.

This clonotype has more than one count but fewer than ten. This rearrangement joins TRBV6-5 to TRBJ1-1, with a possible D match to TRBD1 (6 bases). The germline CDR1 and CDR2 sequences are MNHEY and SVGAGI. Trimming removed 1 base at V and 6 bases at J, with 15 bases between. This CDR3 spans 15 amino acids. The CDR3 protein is CASSYFGTGSAEAFF. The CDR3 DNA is TGTGCCAGCAGTTACTTTGGCACAGGGTCGGCTGAAGCTTTCTTT.

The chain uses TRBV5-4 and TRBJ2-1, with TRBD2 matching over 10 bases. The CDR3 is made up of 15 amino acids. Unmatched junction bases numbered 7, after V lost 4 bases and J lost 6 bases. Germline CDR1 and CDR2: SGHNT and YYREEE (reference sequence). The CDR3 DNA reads TGTGCCAGCAGCGACCAGCGGGGGGGTGGCAATGAGCAGTTCTTC. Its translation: CASSDQRGGGNEQFF.

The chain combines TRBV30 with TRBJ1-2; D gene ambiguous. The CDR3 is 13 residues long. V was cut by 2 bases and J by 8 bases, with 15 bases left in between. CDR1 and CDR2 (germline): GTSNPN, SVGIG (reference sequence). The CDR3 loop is CAWSPLRWRGYTF. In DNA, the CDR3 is TGTGCCTGGAGTCCTCTTCGATGGCGGGGCTACACCTTC.